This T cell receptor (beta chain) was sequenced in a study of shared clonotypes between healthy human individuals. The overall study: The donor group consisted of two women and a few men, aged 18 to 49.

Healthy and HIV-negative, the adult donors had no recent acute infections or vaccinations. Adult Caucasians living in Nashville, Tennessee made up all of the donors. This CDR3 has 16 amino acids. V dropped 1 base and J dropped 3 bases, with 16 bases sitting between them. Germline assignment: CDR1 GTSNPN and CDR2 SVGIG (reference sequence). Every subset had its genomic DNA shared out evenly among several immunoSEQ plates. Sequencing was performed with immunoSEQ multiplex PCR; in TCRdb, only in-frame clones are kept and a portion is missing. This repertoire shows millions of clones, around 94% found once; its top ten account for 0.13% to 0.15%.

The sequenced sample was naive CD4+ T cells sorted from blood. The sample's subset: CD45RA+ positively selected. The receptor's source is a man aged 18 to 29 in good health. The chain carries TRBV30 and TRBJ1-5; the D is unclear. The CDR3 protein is CAWSAAATTTNQPQHF. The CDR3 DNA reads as TGTGCCTGGAGTGCGGCGGCGACTACTACCAATCAGCCCCAGCATTTT.